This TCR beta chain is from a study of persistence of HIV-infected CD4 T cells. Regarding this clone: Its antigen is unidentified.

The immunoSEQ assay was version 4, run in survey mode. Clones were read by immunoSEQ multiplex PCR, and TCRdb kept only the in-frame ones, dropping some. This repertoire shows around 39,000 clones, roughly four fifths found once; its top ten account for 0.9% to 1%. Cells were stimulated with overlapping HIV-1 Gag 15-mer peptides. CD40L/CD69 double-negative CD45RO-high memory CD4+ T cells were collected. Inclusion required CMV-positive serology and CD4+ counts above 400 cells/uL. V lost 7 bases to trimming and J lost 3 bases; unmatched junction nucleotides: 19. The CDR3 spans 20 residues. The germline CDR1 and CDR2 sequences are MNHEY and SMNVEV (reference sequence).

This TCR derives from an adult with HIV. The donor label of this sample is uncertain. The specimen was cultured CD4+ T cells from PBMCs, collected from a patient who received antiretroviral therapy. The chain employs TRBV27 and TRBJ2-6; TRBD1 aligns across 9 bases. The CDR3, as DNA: TGTGCCAGCACCACAATCAAACAGGGGGCGCGGGTCGGTGGGGCCAACGTCCTGACTTTC. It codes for CASTTIKQGARVGGANVLTF. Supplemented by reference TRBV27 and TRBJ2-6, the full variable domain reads EAQVTQNPRYLITVTGKKLTVTCSQNMNHEYMSWYRQDPGLGLRQIYYSMNVEVTDKGDVPEGYKVSRKEKRNFPLILESPSPNQTSLYFCASTTIKQGARVGGANVLTFGAGSRLTVL.